The text below deals with one TCR beta chain. This sample is part of a study of cytotoxic CD8 clonotypes in ibrutinib-treated CLL. Cryopreserved PBMCs provided 1.5 to 2 micrograms of genomic DNA for the TCR beta libraries. T cells were sequenced at a targeted depth of 1 in 200,000 to 1 in 1 million. The data were produced by immunoSEQ multiplex PCR, yet TCRdb's version contains in-frame clones alone and is incomplete. This table holds fewer than 50,000 clones, almost 70% found once. V was clipped by 2 bases and J by 0 bases, with 17 bases between them. This CDR3 comprises 18 residues. Germline V CDR1 and CDR2: SGHAT, FQNNGV.

The TCR sequence derives from a human donor with chronic lymphocytic leukemia. This specimen was PBMCs, taken after 12 months of ibrutinib treatment. The chain couples TRBV11-2 to TRBJ1-3; tentative D call: TRBD1 (5 bases). The CDR3 region has the DNA TGTGCCAGCAGCTTATCTCTCTGGACACCCAGCTCTGGAAACACCATATATTTT. Amino acid sequence: CASSLSLWTPSSGNTIYF.